This passage covers 16 T cell receptor beta chains from one sample sequenced in a study of OX40 agonist ivuxolimab in advanced cancers. Data came from immunoSEQ multiplex PCR; TCRdb stores just in-frame clones and leaves some out. The table lists about 89,000 clones, 70% to 90% of them singletons. The source was CD4+ or CD8+ T cells sorted from blood, collected in a trial of the OX40 agonist ivuxolimab. The receptor source for this set is an adult with an advanced solid tumor such as melanoma, head and neck, liver or kidney cancer.

V is TRBV6-1 and J is TRBJ2-3; no clear D gene. The germline CDR1 and CDR2 sequences are MNHNS and SASEGT. CDR3 length equals 13 residues. V lost 8 bases and J 1 base, leaving 10 bases between the germline ends. DNA for the CDR3: TGTGCCAGCGGGAAACCTCGCACAGATACGCAGTATTTT. This codes for CASGKPRTDTQYF.

J is TRBJ1-1 and V is TRBV28; D remains unclear. Germline CDR1 reads MDHEN; CDR2 reads SYDVKM. The CDR3 runs to 13 residues. V lost 2 bases to trimming and J lost 1 base, with 5 bases between them. DNA of the CDR3: TGTGCCAGCAGTTTAATCTCGAACACTGAAGCTTTCTTT. It yields the protein CASSLISNTEAFF.

This chain joins TRBV9 and TRBJ2-3; TRBD1 matches 8 bases. The germline gives CDR1 SGDLS, CDR2 YYNGEE. This CDR3 has 16 amino acids. The V segment lost 0 bases and the J segment 4 bases; nucleotides outside the gene matches: 7. The CDR3 sequence is CASSVENRGWADTQYF. DNA for the CDR3: TGTGCCAGCAGCGTAGAAAACAGGGGGTGGGCAGATACGCAGTATTTT.

V usage is TRBV29-1 and J usage is TRBJ2-3, with 12 bases matching TRBD2. Germline-derived CDR1 and CDR2 are SQVTM and ANQGSEA. This CDR3 has 16 amino acids. J gave up 5 bases and V 0 bases, and 6 bases lay outside the gene matches. The CDR3 loop is CSVEERLAGVVDTQYF. CDR3 in DNA: TGCAGCGTTGAAGAGAGACTAGCGGGGGTGGTAGATACGCAGTATTTT.

The chain is built from TRBV6-5 and TRBJ1-1, with 8 bases identical to TRBD1. Germline-derived CDR1 and CDR2 are MNHEY and SVGAGI. This CDR3 has 15 residues. Losses at the gene ends were 4 bases for V and 0 bases for J; bases not matched to a gene: 4. CDR3 nucleotides: TGTGCCAGCAGTTTAACGACAGGGGTGAACACTGAAGCTTTCTTT. As protein: CASSLTTGVNTEAFF.

The chain recombines TRBV19 with TRBJ2-1; 11 nucleotides line up with TRBD2. Unmatched junction bases numbered 10, after V lost 7 bases and J lost 8 bases. This CDR3 has 15 amino acids. CDR1 and CDR2 from the germline V gene are LNHDA and SQIVND (reference sequence). The DNA of the CDR3 is TGTGCCAGTACCTATAGCGGGGGGGCCGTGTATGAGCAGTTCTTC. As protein: CASTYSGGAVYEQFF.

This clone was seen a single time. V and J are TRBV27 and TRBJ2-7; perhaps D is TRBD1 or TRBD2 (5 bases each). V was clipped by 6 bases and J by 9 bases, with 18 bases between them. This CDR3 comprises 13 residues. CDR1 MNHEY and CDR2 SMNVEV come from the germline V gene (reference sequence). This CDR3 is CASSRTGAVAQYF. The CDR3 bases are TGTGCCAGCAGCCGCACCGGGGCGGTGGCGCAGTACTTC.

The table lists this clone with a count of one. This rearrangement joins TRBV30 to TRBJ2-7; weak D call: TRBD1 (6 bases). Germline-derived CDR1 and CDR2 are GTSNPN and SVGIG (reference sequence). This CDR3 is built from 14 residues. Trimming left V 0 bases short and J 4 bases short, with 13 bases between. The CDR3 DNA reads as TGTGCCTGGAGTGTATCGTCAGGGGCGTACGAGCAGTACTTC. Translated: CAWSVSSGAYEQYF.

The genes are TRBV5-6 and TRBJ2-6; a weak D match, TRBD2 (6 bases). V lost 4 bases and J 2 bases, leaving 19 bases between the germline ends. Germline values: CDR1 SGHDT, CDR2 YYEEEE. This CDR3 has 18 residues. The CDR3 loop reads CASSPWVGLNAGANVLTF. In DNA form, the CDR3 reads TGTGCCAGCAGCCCCTGGGTGGGACTGAACGCTGGGGCCAACGTCCTGACTTTC.

V gene TRBV19 combines with J gene TRBJ1-2; weak D call: TRBD1 (5 bases). V was pared by 6 bases and J by 8 bases, with 19 bases between. The CDR3 totals 14 residues. Germline V gene data show CDR1 as LNHDA and CDR2 as SQIVND (reference sequence). The CDR3 sequence: CASSDVGRGRGYTF. DNA for the CDR3: TGTGCCAGTAGCGATGTAGGGAGGGGACGAGGCTACACCTTC.

The gene calls are TRBV5-1 and TRBJ2-7; D tentatively fits TRBD1 or TRBD2 (6 bases each). Trimming took 9 bases from V and 7 from J, leaving 23 bases between them. Germline-derived CDR1 and CDR2 are SGHRS and YFSETQ. This CDR3 spans 14 amino acids. The CDR3 region is CATQVGGGSGEQYF. CDR3 bases: TGCGCCACCCAGGTGGGGGGCGGTTCGGGTGAGCAGTACTTC.

The chain uses TRBV30 and TRBJ2-4; no reliable D call. This CDR3 is built from 12 residues. Trimming left V 7 bases short and J 3 bases short, with 10 bases between. The germline V gene has CDR1 GTSNPN and CDR2 SVGIG (reference sequence). The CDR3 spells CAYRVHKNIQYF. The CDR3 bases are TGTGCCTACCGAGTGCACAAAAACATTCAGTACTTC.

This chain's CDR3 is CAISESGRGILDEKLFF. CDR3 nucleotides: TGTGCCATCAGTGAGTCCGGTCGGGGGATTCTTGATGAAAAACTGTTTTTT. The rearrangement links TRBV10-3 to TRBJ1-4; tentatively, D is TRBD1 (5 bases). The CDR3 extends over 17 amino acids. The V end lost 0 bases, the J end lost 6 bases, and 17 bases lay between the germline ends. CDR1 is ENHRY, CDR2 SYGVKD, per germline.

This clone turned up a few times. The rearrangement links TRBV9 to TRBJ2-7, with 9 nucleotides matching TRBD2. Germline loops: CDR1 SGDLS, CDR2 YYNGEE. After removal of 0 bases from V and 0 bases from J, the junction contained 1 base not matched to a gene. This CDR3 region has 15 residues. CDR3 coding DNA: TGTGCCAGCAGCGTAGAAGCGGGGGGCTCCTACGAGCAGTACTTC. It translates to CASSVEAGGSYEQYF.

This clone appeared many times. The identical CDR3 is also encoded by other nucleotide sequences in the sample. The chain carries TRBV7-9 and TRBJ1-1; 9 bases are shared with TRBD1. The CDR3 sequence is 15 residues long. The junction had 5 bases not matched to a gene; V was cut back by 5 bases and J by 1 base. Germline V CDR1 and CDR2: SEHNR, FQNEAQ (reference sequence). The CDR3 DNA sequence: TGTGCCAGCAGCCTGCGGGGACAGGGGAACACTGAAGCTTTCTTT. This translates into CASSLRGQGNTEAFF.

The V call is TRBV5-6, the J call TRBJ1-1; perhaps TRBD1 as D (5 bases). With 0 bases removed from V and 5 bases from J, the gap between germline ends came to 14 bases. Germline V lookup: CDR1 SGHDT, CDR2 YYEEEE. This CDR3 has 15 residues. Here the CDR3 DNA reads TGTGCCAGCAGCTTGGTGGGTTCAGGGATGACTGAAGCTTTCTTT. Residues: CASSLVGSGMTEAFF.